Listed below are T cell receptor beta chains from one sample, sequenced in a study of T cell changes during pregnancy in multiple sclerosis. Repertoires were generated with immunoSEQ multiplex PCR, while TCRdb's copy carries only in-frame clones and drops some. The sample consists of roughly 38,000 clones, roughly nine tenths of them appearing once. Sequences were derived from peripheral blood, sampled in the third trimester of pregnancy. The receptors stem from a female donor in good health, enrolled as a control in a pregnancy study. Both conserved end residues are part of each CDR3. The D gene is left open where the match is weak. Size tells how often a clone was seen (once, few, many) or the class of an expanded clone, and some rows leave it out.

size | length | D | J | V | DNA | CDR3
- | 13 | - | TRBJ2-7 | TRBV7-3 | TGTGCCAGCAGCCCCGTAGGGGGTTACGAGCAGTACTTC | CASSPVGGYEQYF
- | 15 | TRBD2 | TRBJ2-1 | TRBV6-5 | TGTGCCAGCAGTTACTTTGGCGGGGGAAACAATGAGCAGTTCTTC | CASSYFGGGNNEQFF
- | 17 | TRBD2 | TRBJ2-3 | TRBV2 | TGTGCCAGCAGTGAAGTTATACGGACTAGCGGAGCAGATACGCAGTATTTT | CASSEVIRTSGADTQYF
- | 17 | - | TRBJ1-1 | TRBV19 | TGTGCCAGTACCGATGGTTCAGGGTTGGGTAGTAGCACTGAAGCTTTCTTT | CASTDGSGLGSSTEAFF
- | 16 | TRBD1 | TRBJ1-1 | TRBV4-1 | TGCGCCAGCAGCCTATGGGCAGGGGGGTCGATCACTGAAGCTTTCTTT | CASSLWAGGSITEAFF
once | 13 | TRBD1 | TRBJ1-6 | TRBV28 | TGTGCCAGCAGGGACAGGGCTAATTCACCCCTCCACTTT | CASRDRANSPLHF
- | 14 | TRBD2 | TRBJ2-1 | TRBV29-1 | TGCAGCGTTGAGGGCGGCGGGGGGGCTAATGAGCAGTTCTTC | CSVEGGGGANEQFF
- | 15 | - | TRBJ2-7 | TRBV6-1 | TGTGCCAGCATCCCGGAAGCAGGAGCCCGGGGCGAGCAGTACTTC | CASIPEAGARGEQYF
- | 15 | TRBD1 | TRBJ2-1 | TRBV7-9 | TGTGCCAGCAGCACAGAAGGGGGCCTTCGGCTCGGGCAGTTCTTC | CASSTEGGLRLGQFF
- | 19 | TRBD2 | TRBJ2-2 | TRBV27 | TGTGCCAGCAGTTTTAGGGGGACGTACGGGACTAGCAACACCGGGGAGCTGTTTTTT | CASSFRGTYGTSNTGELFF
- | 13 | - | TRBJ2-7 | TRBV11-1 | TGTGCCAGCAGCTATTACAGTGGCTACGAGCAGTACTTC | CASSYYSGYEQYF
- | 14 | - | TRBJ2-7 | TRBV7-2 | TGTGCCAGCAGCTTACAGGGGCCTTCCTACGAGCAGTACTTC | CASSLQGPSYEQYF
- | 16 | TRBD1 | TRBJ1-1 | TRBV5-1 | TGCGCCAGCGGAATGCAACCCTCCGGGACAGCCACTGAAGCTTTCTTT | CASGMQPSGTATEAFF
- | 15 | - | TRBJ1-5 | TRBV10-1 | TGCGCCAGCAGTGATGGTGACAGGAGTAATCAGCCCCAGCATTTT | CASSDGDRSNQPQHF
- | 16 | - | TRBJ1-1 | TRBV6-5 | TGTGCCAGCAGTTTACAGGGCATGGGCATGAACACTGAAGCTTTCTTT | CASSLQGMGMNTEAFF
- | 15 | - | TRBJ2-2 | TRBV2 | TGTGCCAGCAGTGAAGGGCCGGGTCACACCGGGGAGCTGTTTTTT | CASSEGPGHTGELFF
- | 20 | TRBD2 | TRBJ2-3 | TRBV4-1 | TGCGCCAGCAGCCCCACCCAGACTAGCGGGGTTCTTATAAGCACAGATACGCAGTATTTT | CASSPTQTSGVLISTDTQYF
- | 11 | - | TRBJ1-5 | TRBV29-1 | TGCAGCCCTGTGCGGGGTCAGCCCCAGCATTTT | CSPVRGQPQHF
once | 13 | - | TRBJ1-2 | TRBV28 | TGTGCCAGCAGTTTTCAGGGGAGCTATGGCTACACCTTC | CASSFQGSYGYTF
- | 13 | TRBD1 | TRBJ1-1 | TRBV7-9 | TGTGCCAGCAGCCCACAGGGGAGGACTGAAGCTTTCTTT | CASSPQGRTEAFF
- | 15 | - | TRBJ1-6 | TRBV27 | TGTGCCAGCTGTTCAGGGCCCCCTAATAATTCACCCCTCCACTTT | CASCSGPPNNSPLHF
- | 15 | TRBD2 | TRBJ2-5 | TRBV10-3 | TGTGCCATCAGTGAGCTGACTAGCGGCCAAGAGACCCAGTACTTC | CAISELTSGQETQYF
- | 12 | - | TRBJ2-7 | TRBV5-1 | TGCGCCAGCAGCTTTACAGGGTCCGAGCAGTACTTC | CASSFTGSEQYF
few | 15 | TRBD1 | TRBJ1-1 | TRBV5-1 | TGCGCCAGCAGCTTGGTGCAGGGGGATGGAACTGAAGCTTTCTTT | CASSLVQGDGTEAFF
- | 13 | - | TRBJ2-3 | TRBV5-1 | TGCGCCAGCAGCAGAACTGCCCCGGATACGCAGTATTTT | CASSRTAPDTQYF
few | 14 | TRBD1 | TRBJ1-2 | TRBV6-5 | TGTGCCAGCAGTTCCACGCTCGGACAGGGTCGCTACACCTTC | CASSSTLGQGRYTF
- | 13 | - | TRBJ2-3 | TRBV7-2 | TGTGCCACCCGGGGGGCTGGGACAGATACGCAGTATTTT | CATRGAGTDTQYF
- | 16 | TRBD2 | TRBJ2-7 | TRBV5-1 | TGCGCCAGCAGCTCCGGACTAAGCGGGGGGGGTTACGAGCAGTACTTC | CASSSGLSGGGYEQYF
- | 15 | - | TRBJ1-2 | TRBV27 | TGTGCCAGCAGTTTAGGACCTCTCCCAGGGTATGGCTACACCTTC | CASSLGPLPGYGYTF
- | 18 | TRBD1 | TRBJ2-7 | TRBV7-8 | TGTGCCAGCAGCTTAGGGACAGGGCAAGGGAGTGGTAGCTACGAGCAGTACTTC | CASSLGTGQGSGSYEQYF
- | 16 | - | TRBJ1-4 | TRBV5-1 | TGCGCCAGCAGCCCGCTCTCCACAGGGACTAATGAAAAACTGTTTTTT | CASSPLSTGTNEKLFF
- | 14 | TRBD1 | TRBJ1-6 | TRBV6-1 | TGTGCCAGCAGAGCGGACAGGGGGCTGTCACCCCTCCACTTT | CASRADRGLSPLHF
- | 14 | TRBD2 | TRBJ2-1 | TRBV5-1 | TGCGCCAGCAGCAGATCGGGACTAGTACATGAGCAGTTCTTC | CASSRSGLVHEQFF
- | 12 | - | TRBJ1-2 | TRBV30 | TGTGCCTGGAGTGTCAGGTTCTATGGCTACACCTTC | CAWSVRFYGYTF
once | 16 | - | TRBJ2-5 | TRBV5-6 | TGTGCCAGCAGCTTGAGTTACGGGGTGGTCCAAGAGACCCAGTACTTC | CASSLSYGVVQETQYF
once | 15 | TRBD1 | TRBJ1-5 | TRBV5-5 | TGTGCCAGCAGCTCGGGACAGGTTAGCAATCAGCCCCAGCATTTT | CASSSGQVSNQPQHF
few | 14 | - | TRBJ2-1 | TRBV14 | TGTGCCAGCAGCCGTCTCAGGCCCTACAATGAGCAGTTCTTC | CASSRLRPYNEQFF
- | 16 | - | TRBJ2-1 | TRBV7-3 | TGTGCCAGCAGCGACAGCATAGCAGCTCCTGGCAATGAGCAGTTCTTC | CASSDSIAAPGNEQFF
once | 14 | - | TRBJ1-2 | TRBV2 | TGTGCCAGAAGGAGCACAGGCCCTAACTATGGCTACACCTTC | CARRSTGPNYGYTF
- | 13 | - | TRBJ2-5 | TRBV2 | TGTGCCAGCAGTGTAGACTCCCAAGAGACCCAGTACTTC | CASSVDSQETQYF
- | 13 | - | TRBJ2-7 | TRBV7-9 | TGTGCCAGCAGCTTATTCAAGGGGAACGAGCAGTACTTC | CASSLFKGNEQYF
- | 11 | - | TRBJ1-1 | TRBV10-3 | TGTGCCACCCTAGAGAACACTGAAGCTTTCTTT | CATLENTEAFF
- | 14 | TRBD1 | TRBJ2-1 | TRBV7-7 | TGTGCCAGCAGCCAAGGACAGGCTAACAATGAGCAGTTCTTC | CASSQGQANNEQFF
- | 15 | TRBD1 | TRBJ2-2 | TRBV6-1 | TGTGCCAGCAGTGGACAGGGCTTCGGCACCGGGGAGCTGTTTTTT | CASSGQGFGTGELFF
once | 15 | - | TRBJ2-5 | TRBV7-3 | TGTGCCAGCAGCTTAATTGGAGGATCGGGGGAGACCCAGTACTTC | CASSLIGGSGETQYF
- | 14 | TRBD1 | TRBJ2-7 | TRBV6-1 | TGTGCCAGCCGAGGACAGGGGGTAGTTGGCGAGCAGTACTTC | CASRGQGVVGEQYF
- | 12 | - | TRBJ2-5 | TRBV29-1 | TGCAGCGTTGCGGACTTTCAAGAGACCCAGTACTTC | CSVADFQETQYF
once | 15 | - | TRBJ2-7 | TRBV6-6 | TGTGCCAGCAGTACAGGGAAATGGTCCTCCTACGAGCAGTACTTC | CASSTGKWSSYEQYF
- | 17 | TRBD1 | TRBJ1-4 | TRBV7-9 | TGTGCCAGCAGCCCCGGGACAGATAAAACAACTAATGAAAAACTGTTTTTT | CASSPGTDKTTNEKLFF
- | 14 | - | TRBJ2-7 | TRBV19 | TGTGCCAGTAGTATTAACAGGGACTCCTACGAGCAGTACTTC | CASSINRDSYEQYF
- | 16 | TRBD2 | TRBJ2-7 | TRBV5-1 | TGCGCCAGCAGCTTGGAAGGCGGGGGGCTCTCCTACGAGCAGTACTTC | CASSLEGGGLSYEQYF
- | 17 | TRBD2 | TRBJ2-1 | TRBV5-8 | TGTGCCAGCAGCTTGGGGGCGCTAGCGGGGGCCTACAATGAGCAGTTCTTC | CASSLGALAGAYNEQFF
- | 15 | TRBD2 | TRBJ2-7 | TRBV6-1 | TGTGCCAGCAACAATAGACTAGCGGGAGGGAGTGTGCAGTACTTC | CASNNRLAGGSVQYF
- | 14 | - | TRBJ1-1 | TRBV28 | TGTGCCAGCAGTGAAACTGCTATGAACACTGAAGCTTTCTTT | CASSETAMNTEAFF
- | 15 | TRBD2 | TRBJ2-1 | TRBV6-1 | TGTGCCAGCAGTGTCAAAGCGGGAGGGCCCGATGAGCAGTTCTTC | CASSVKAGGPDEQFF
- | 15 | - | TRBJ1-3 | TRBV7-6 | TGTGCCAGCAGCTTAACCGTGACAGCTGGAAACACCATATATTTT | CASSLTVTAGNTIYF
- | 15 | TRBD2 | TRBJ2-1 | TRBV27 | TGTGCCAGCAGTTTAGTTAGCGGGAGTTACAATGAGCAGTTCTTC | CASSLVSGSYNEQFF